This T cell receptor beta chain is from a study of identical twins (dated by TCRdb to about 2016). Concerning the study at large: To test whether fetal clonotypes persist, the study used deep sequencing on TCR alpha and beta repertoires from monozygotic twins, unrelated adults of various ages, and cord blood. To rule out contamination, the twin experiments were replicated at different times with different library preparation protocols.

General conclusions and limits of the study: In monozygotic twins, recombination models systematically underestimated out-of-frame TCR alpha sharing, but the models matched the sharing seen between unrelated individuals. Compared with coincidental sharing between unrelated individuals, an excess of low generation-probability sequences was observed among out-of-frame TCR alpha sequences shared between twins. Invariant T cells such as MAIT and iNKT could partly confound zero-insertion analyses, though diverse VJ usage argued against this for most clonotypes. Abundant cord blood beta clonotypes carried fewer insertions; young adult naive repertoires showed a weaker similar trend, while memory repertoires showed none. A weaker excess of twin sharing was found in beta out-of-frame sequences because the signal-to-noise ratio was lowered by fewer shared sequences. Because the same donors could not be followed over many years, conclusions were based on cross-sectional statistical analysis.

Trimming takes 6 bases from V and 5 bases from J, and the germline ends sit 14 bases apart. Based on the germline V gene, the CDR1 and CDR2 sequences are MNHNS and SASEGT. From the cysteine through the phenylalanine, the CDR3 covers 14 amino acids. The only DNA kept is the CDR3, 42 bases in frame from the first base. To note about this clonotype: Its antigen specificity is not known. There are no base qualities to consult, and no much larger clone falls within one base.

Library preparation was by 5' RACE. Data came from an Illumina HiSeq 2000. Template switching added a universal primer binding site, and the final cDNA carried a unique molecular identifier that allowed TCR cDNA molecules to be counted accurately. Specific primers in the conserved constant-segment region were used to synthesize first-strand cDNA for the TCR alpha and beta chains. To control for contamination, every cDNA library carried two barcodes: a SMART-Mk sample barcode plus Illumina barcodes. TruSeq adapter sequences along with Illumina sample barcodes were introduced in two successive PCR steps. The TCR alpha and beta cDNA libraries were sequenced on the Illumina HiSeq platform using custom primers. The paper's data handling went like this. Raw reads were processed with MiGEC to extract unique molecular identifiers, and MiXCR was used to determine CDR3 positions. Recombination models were inferred per individual with the repgenHMM and IGoR tools using an EM algorithm. The tcR package in R was used for shared clonotype analysis, with sharing normalized by the product of cloneset sizes. To study raw recombination free of thymic and clonal selection effects, out-of-frame nonproductive sequences were analyzed. The public sequencing data were trimmed at Q25 with fastp and processed into clonotypes with MiXCR by TCRdb, which kept only in-frame beta chains. When rows share a CDR3 protein, they turn into one entry using the most common DNA and genes. TCRdb's processing, not the authors' own work, is the source of the V and J calls. The sample contains 350,000 or so distinct CDR3 sequences, approximately 13% of them found a single time. The top ten clones comprise around 7.2% of the sample.

Every donor in the study was a healthy Caucasian. Three pairs of female monozygotic twins, all aged roughly 18 to 29 years, made up the twin cohort. Positive isolation kits from Invitrogen were used to isolate the CD4+ and CD8+ T cell populations. This sample also belongs to another study, concerning yellow fever vaccine responses in identical twins. The other study reports the following: The T cell response to vaccination in identical twins was reported by the authors to appear partly convergent and partly personalized. In the study, vaccine-responding T cell clones were precisely tracked in identical twins.

The chain couples TRBV6-1 to TRBJ2-1; no D gene can be assigned with confidence. Sequenced sample: CD8+ T cells sorted from blood. This TCR came from a woman between 18 and 29 years old in good health. The sequenced DNA is TGTGCCAGCAGCTCTACAGAGCCTCACAATGAGCAGTTCTTC. Its coded protein is CASSSTEPHNEQFF.